What follows is one TCR beta chain and its context. Its antigen is unidentified. This sample is part of a study of blood T cells in healthy people across ages. General study results and limits: Considered underestimates were the diversity estimates obtained from one million T cells. Any changes in expanded clonotypes were possibly confounded, as donor CMV status remained unknown.

This CDR3 spans 16 amino acids. V shed 0 bases and J 5 bases; nucleotides not matched to a gene: 7. Germline CDR1 SGHTA, CDR2 FQGNSA. It was with a sample-barcoded 5' primer and a J-beta primer mix that a second PCR of roughly 7 to 12 cycles was run. TCRdb redid the calling of the 5' RACE reads with MiXCR, one entry per CDR3 protein. The repertoire holds 450,000 to 600,000 distinct CDR3 sequences, around 27% seen once, with about 3.9% in the top ten. This sample also belongs to another study, concerning T cells of mothers and their children. From that paper: Nobody spotted any persistent microchimeric T cell clones.

V and J are TRBV7-2 and TRBJ2-5, with 9 bases identical to TRBD2. This receptor was taken from a boy between 2 and 10 years old in good health. What was sequenced was blood. CDR3 protein: CASSLASGGRRETQYF. As DNA, the CDR3 is TGTGCCAGCAGCTTAGCCAGCGGGGGGCGGAGGGAGACCCAGTACTTC.